This T cell receptor (beta chain) derives from a study of neoadjuvant anti-PD-1 for oral cavity cancer. CDR1 and CDR2 from the germline V gene are MDHEN and SYDVKM. The CDR3 totals 16 residues. V was pared by 8 bases and J by 3 bases, with 9 bases of the junction left unmatched. On this clone: No antigen is known for it.

Study-wide results and caveats: Only three patients per response group were TCR-analyzed; validation needed. Higher pretreatment Treg/Th17 ratios tracked higher pretreatment blood clonality.

Patients had HPV-negative, locally advanced oral cavity squamous cell carcinoma. Blood cells were analyzed directly, without culture or expansion. The repertoire was sequenced with immunoSEQ multiplex PCR; TCRdb's copy has only in-frame clones and lacks some. The table has tens of thousands of clones, roughly 84% seen once. This sequence originates from a person aged 35-80 years with oral cavity squamous cell carcinoma. V gene TRBV28 combines with J gene TRBJ2-3; 12 bases are a match to TRBD2. The source material was PBMCs, sampled before nivolumab (anti-PD-1) treatment. CDR3 protein: CASYSTSGGGTDTQYF. DNA of the CDR3: TGTGCCAGCTACTCGACTAGCGGGGGAGGAACAGATACGCAGTATTTT.